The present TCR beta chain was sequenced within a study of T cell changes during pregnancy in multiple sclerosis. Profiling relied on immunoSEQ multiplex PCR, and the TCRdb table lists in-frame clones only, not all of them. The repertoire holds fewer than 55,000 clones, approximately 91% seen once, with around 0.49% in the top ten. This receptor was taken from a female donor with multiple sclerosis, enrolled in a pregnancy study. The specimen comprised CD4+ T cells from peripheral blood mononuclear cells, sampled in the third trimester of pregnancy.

CDR3: CASSVGRDSPLHF. In DNA, the CDR3 is TGTGCCAGCAGCGTAGGACGGGATTCACCCCTCCACTTT. The chain joins TRBV9 to TRBJ1-6; D not resolved. The CDR3 contains 13 residues. V lost 0 bases and J 8 bases, leaving 6 bases between the germline ends. The germline V gene has CDR1 SGDLS and CDR2 YYNGEE.